What follows are 10 T cell receptor beta chains derived from one specimen sequenced in a study of T cells in Graves' hyperthyroidism and ophthalmopathy. Amplification of TCR beta CDR3 regions was performed using RNA transcripts as template. HTBI primers were the set used in a first-round RT-PCR of the TCR CDR3. TCRdb recomputed calls from the multiplex PCR reads with MiXCR, one row per CDR3 protein. The top ten clones hold approximately 30% of a sample with some 500,000 distinct CDR3 sequences, roughly 15% of them seen once. The sample comprised blood. These receptor sequences come from a woman aged 25 to 39 with Graves' ophthalmopathy.

V gene TRBV7-2 combines with J gene TRBJ2-2, with 10 nucleotides matching TRBD2. Germline trimming cut 2 bases from V and 5 bases from J; bases unmatched to any gene: 5. Germline-derived CDR1 and CDR2 are SGHTA and FQGNSA. The CDR3 is made up of 16 amino acids. In nucleotides, the CDR3 is TGTGCCAGCAGCTTACTACTAGCGGGAAAAACCGGGGAGCTGTTTTTT. This codes for CASSLLLAGKTGELFF. Based on the CDR3 plus reference TRBV7-2 and TRBJ2-2, the full variable domain is GAGVSQSPSNKVTEKGKDVELRCDPISGHTALYWYRQSLGQGLEFLIYFQGNSAPDKSGLPSDRFSAERTGGSVSTLTIQRTQQEDSAVYLCASSLLLAGKTGELFFGEGSRLTVL.

In its sample, this clonotype was seen once. A much larger clone differs from this one at a single base, so this may be a read error. The V call is TRBV6-1, the J call TRBJ2-2; a weak D match, TRBD2 (6 bases). The germline V gene has CDR1 MNHNS and CDR2 SASEGT. Trimming removed 6 bases from V and 6 bases from J, with 17 bases in between. The CDR3 sequence is 15 residues long. CDR3 loop: CASSRPPGAAGELFF. Here the CDR3 DNA reads TGTGCCAGCAGCCGCCCCCCGGGAGCTGCCGGGGAGCTGTTTTTT.

In its sample, this clonotype was seen many times. The V gene is TRBV5-1, the J gene TRBJ1-5; D gene uncertain. Trimming removed 0 bases from V and 6 bases from J, with 13 bases in between. The CDR3 covers 15 residues. Germline V gene lookup returns CDR1 SGHRS and CDR2 YFSETQ. This chain's CDR3 is CASSLDGGVAQPQHF. CDR3 nucleotides: TGCGCCAGCAGCTTGGACGGTGGGGTTGCTCAGCCCCAGCATTTT.

At least ten counts were recorded for this clonotype. The chain joins TRBV10-3 to TRBJ2-7; 7 bases line up with TRBD1. Germline CDR1 and CDR2: ENHRY and SYGVKD. The CDR3 sequence is 13 residues long. V was pared by 6 bases and J by 8 bases, with 10 bases of the junction left unmatched. CDR3 coding DNA: TGTGCCATCAGGGGGACAGACGCTTCCAAGCAGTACTTC. It encodes CAIRGTDASKQYF.

This clonotype was seen many times. The J gene is TRBJ1-1, the V gene TRBV6-1; 8 bases fit TRBD1. Unmatched junction bases numbered 10, after V lost 6 bases and J lost 1 base. Germline assignment: CDR1 MNHNS and CDR2 SASEGT. The CDR3 is made up of 16 amino acids. The chain's CDR3 is CASSKQGGYGNTEAFF. CDR3 DNA sequence: TGTGCCAGCAGCAAACAGGGGGGGTATGGGAACACTGAAGCTTTCTTT.

The chain combines TRBV6-4 with TRBJ1-1; no definite D call. V lost 5 bases, J lost 6 bases, and 13 bases lay in between. The length of the CDR3 is 13 residues. Germline V CDR1 and CDR2: MRHNA, SNTAGT. The CDR3 coding sequence is TGTGCCAGCAGTAGAACCCCAAGGGCTGAAGCTTTCTTT. This translates into CASSRTPRAEAFF.

The chain joins TRBV27 to TRBJ1-5; perhaps TRBD1 as D (5 bases). The V gene's germline CDR1 is MNHEY and CDR2 SMNVEV (reference sequence). Trimming removed 3 bases at V and 6 bases at J, with 9 bases between. CDR3 length: 13 amino acids. The CDR3 coding sequence is TGTGCCAGCAGTTTGGAAAGGGGTCAGCCCCAGCATTTT. Translated: CASSLERGQPQHF.

This rearrangement joins TRBV28 to TRBJ2-7; tentatively, D is TRBD2 (5 bases). The CDR3 sequence is 14 residues long. Per the germline V gene, CDR1 is MDHEN and CDR2 is SYDVKM. With 4 bases removed from V and 3 bases from J, the gap between germline ends came to 13 bases. CDR3 region: CASSSTDGIYEQYF. CDR3 DNA sequence: TGTGCCAGCAGTTCCACGGACGGGATCTACGAGCAGTACTTC.

On this clonotype itself: A much larger clonotype is one base distant, so this may be a read error. This chain connects TRBV5-6 to TRBJ2-1; D ambiguous. Germline V gives CDR1 SGHDT, CDR2 YYEEEE. The CDR3 consists of 12 residues. With 2 bases removed from V and 6 bases from J, the gap between germline ends came to 6 bases. The CDR3 bases are TGTGCCAGCAGCTTTGGCGCCAATGAGCAGTTCTTC. Its translation: CASSFGANEQFF.

In its sample, this clonotype was seen many times. This chain uses TRBV28 with TRBJ1-2; D not resolved. The V gene lost 3 bases and the J gene lost 0 bases, with 5 bases spanning the gap. The CDR3 contains 13 residues. In germline, CDR1 is MDHEN, CDR2 SYDVKM. The CDR3 spells CASSFQTNYGYTF. The CDR3 DNA sequence: TGTGCCAGCAGTTTTCAGACTAACTATGGCTACACCTTC.